This T cell receptor beta chain comes out of a study of blood T cells in healthy people across ages. The use of a sample-barcoded 5' primer and a J-beta primer mix characterized a second PCR of about 6 to 11 cycles. One entry per CDR3 protein results from TCRdb running MiXCR on the 5' RACE reads. The table shows about 800,000 distinct CDR3 sequences, with 20% to 30% occurring only once. The CDR3 sequence is 15 residues long. From germline, CDR1 is DFQATT and CDR2 SNEGSKA (reference sequence). Trimming took 0 bases from V and 8 from J, leaving 19 bases between them. This sample also belongs to another study, concerning T cells of mothers and their children.

Sequenced input: blood. This clonotype originated in a boy younger than 18 in good health. The V gene is TRBV20-1, the J gene TRBJ1-2; the D is unclear. This CDR3 is CSARDRTAKYGGYTF. CDR3 DNA: TGCAGTGCTAGAGATCGCACGGCGAAGTACGGGGGCTACACCTTC.